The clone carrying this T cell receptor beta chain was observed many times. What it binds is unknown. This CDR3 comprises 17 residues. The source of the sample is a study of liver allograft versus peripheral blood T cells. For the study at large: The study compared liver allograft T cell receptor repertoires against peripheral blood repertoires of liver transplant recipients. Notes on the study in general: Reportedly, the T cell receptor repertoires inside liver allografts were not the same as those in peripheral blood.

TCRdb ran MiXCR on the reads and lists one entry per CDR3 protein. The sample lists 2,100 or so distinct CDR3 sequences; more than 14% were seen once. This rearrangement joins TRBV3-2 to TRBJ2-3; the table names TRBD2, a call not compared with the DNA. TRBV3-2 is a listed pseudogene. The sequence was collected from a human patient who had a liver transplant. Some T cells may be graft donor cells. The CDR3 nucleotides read TGTGCCAGCAGCCAAGGCGGGCCTAGCGGGGGCCCCGATACGCAGTATTTT. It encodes CASSQGGPSGGPDTQYF.